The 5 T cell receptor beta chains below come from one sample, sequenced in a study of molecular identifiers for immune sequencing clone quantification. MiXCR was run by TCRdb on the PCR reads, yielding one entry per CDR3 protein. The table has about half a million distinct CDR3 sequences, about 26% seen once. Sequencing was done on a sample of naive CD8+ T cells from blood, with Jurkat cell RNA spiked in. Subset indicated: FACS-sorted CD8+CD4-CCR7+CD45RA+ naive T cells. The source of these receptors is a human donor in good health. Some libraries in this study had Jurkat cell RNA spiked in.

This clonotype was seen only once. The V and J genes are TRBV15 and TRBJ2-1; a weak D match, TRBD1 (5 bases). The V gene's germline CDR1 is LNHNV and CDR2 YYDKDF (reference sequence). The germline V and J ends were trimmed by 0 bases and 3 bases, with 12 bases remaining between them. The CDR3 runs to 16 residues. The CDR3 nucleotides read TGTGCCACCAGCAGAGATCTTGGGGCAAACTACAATGAGCAGTTCTTC. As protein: CATSRDLGANYNEQFF.

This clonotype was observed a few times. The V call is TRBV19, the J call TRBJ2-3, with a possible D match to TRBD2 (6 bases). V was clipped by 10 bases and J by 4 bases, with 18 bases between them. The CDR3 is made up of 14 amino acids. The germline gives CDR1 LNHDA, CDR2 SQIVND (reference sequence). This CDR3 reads CATQRRGWADTQYF. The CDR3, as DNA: TGTGCCACCCAGCGGCGGGGCTGGGCAGATACGCAGTATTTT.

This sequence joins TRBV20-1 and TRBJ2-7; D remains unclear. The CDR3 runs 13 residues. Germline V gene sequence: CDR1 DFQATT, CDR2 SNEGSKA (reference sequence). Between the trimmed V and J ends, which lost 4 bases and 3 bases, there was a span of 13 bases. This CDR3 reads CSAIDLTYYEQYF. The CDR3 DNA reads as TGCAGTGCTATAGATTTGACCTACTACGAGCAGTACTTC.

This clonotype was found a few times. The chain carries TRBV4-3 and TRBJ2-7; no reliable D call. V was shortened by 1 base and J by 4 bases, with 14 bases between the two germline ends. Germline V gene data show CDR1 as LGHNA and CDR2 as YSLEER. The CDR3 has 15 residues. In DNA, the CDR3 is TGCGCCAGCAGCCAAGGGACGCAAACGAGGTACGAGCAGTACTTC. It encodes CASSQGTQTRYEQYF.

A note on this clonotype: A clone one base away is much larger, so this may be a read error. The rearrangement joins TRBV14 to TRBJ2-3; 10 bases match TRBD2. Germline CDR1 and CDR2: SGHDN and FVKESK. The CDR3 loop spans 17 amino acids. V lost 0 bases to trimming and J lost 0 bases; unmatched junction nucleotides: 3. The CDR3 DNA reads TGTGCCAGCAGCCAAGAACTAGCGGGGTTCAGCACAGATACGCAGTATTTT. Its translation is CASSQELAGFSTDTQYF. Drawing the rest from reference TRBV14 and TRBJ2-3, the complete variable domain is EAGVTQFPSHSVIEKGQTVTLRCDPISGHDNLYWYRRVMGKEIKFLLHFVKESKQDESGMPNNRFLAERTGGTYSTLKVQPAELEDSGVYFCASSQELAGFSTDTQYFGPGTRLTVL.